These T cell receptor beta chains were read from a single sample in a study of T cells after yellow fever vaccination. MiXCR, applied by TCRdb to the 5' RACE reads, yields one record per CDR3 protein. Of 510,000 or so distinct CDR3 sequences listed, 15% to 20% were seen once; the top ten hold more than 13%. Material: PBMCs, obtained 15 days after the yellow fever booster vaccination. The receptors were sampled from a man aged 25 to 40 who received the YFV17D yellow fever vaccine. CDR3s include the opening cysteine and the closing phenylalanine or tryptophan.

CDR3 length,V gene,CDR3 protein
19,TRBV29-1,CSVGGLAGGLLRTTDTQYF
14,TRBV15,CATSPGLLSYEQYF
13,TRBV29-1,CSALTGEAETQYF
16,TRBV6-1,CASTQTGTGAYNEQFF
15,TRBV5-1,CASSWNTGGTDTQYF
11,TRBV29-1,CSGDSYNEQFF
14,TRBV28,CASRVRPGANVLTF
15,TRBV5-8,CASSLDGVYTGELFF
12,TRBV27,CASSFTGAEQYF
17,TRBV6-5,CASSYSGGRALTDTQYF
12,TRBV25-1,CASSDSYYEQYF
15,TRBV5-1,CASSLGVESSYEQYF
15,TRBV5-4,CASSPTGDRVYEQYF
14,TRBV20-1,CSAMVASGRAEQFF
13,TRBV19,CAATSGGLSEQFF
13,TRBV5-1,CASSLVGVDQAFF
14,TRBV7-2,CASSTLYRGTEAFF
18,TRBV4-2,CASSQDVKEVRSYNEQFF
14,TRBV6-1,CASLRGVGHNEQFF
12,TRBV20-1,CSASPRGDTQYF
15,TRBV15,CATRLSRVSYNEQFF
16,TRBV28,CASSPGGQVILKEQYF
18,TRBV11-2,CASSLVGRDLSGSYEQYF
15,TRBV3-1,CASSQDAGVYNEQFF
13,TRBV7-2,CASSLGVYYGYTF
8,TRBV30,CAWSAYLF
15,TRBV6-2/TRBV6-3,CASSGREGLDNEQFF
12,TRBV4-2,CASSRFGGELFF
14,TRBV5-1,CASSPDSIGETQYF
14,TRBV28,CASRNAGGPTSRNF
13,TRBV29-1,CSVVVRGLRGYTF
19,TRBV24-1,CATSDPAGGPEPNRQTQYF
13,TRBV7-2,CASSPTPGQEQYF
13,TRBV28,CASSALRAGELFF
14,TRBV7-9,CASSPRDRKNIQYF
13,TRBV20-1,CSARTGGRGEQYF
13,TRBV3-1,CASSQEAGYEQYF
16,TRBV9,CASSTMGGAGQETQYF
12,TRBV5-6,CASSPSEDEQFF
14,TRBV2,CASSEGRINYGYTF
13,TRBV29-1,CSVGGIGDQPQHF
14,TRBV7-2,CASSLLLARYEQFF